One sample yielded the 26 T cell receptor beta chains listed below, sequenced in a study of molecular identifiers for immune sequencing clone quantification. TCRdb re-called the PCR reads through MiXCR, storing one row per CDR3 protein. This sample has 20,000 or so distinct CDR3 sequences, with 20% to 25% found just once. The specimen was naive CD8+ T cells from blood, with Jurkat cell RNA spiked in. Subset specified: FACS-sorted CD8+CD4-CCR7+CD45RA+ naive T cells. The receptors come from a human donor in good health. Some libraries in this study had Jurkat cell RNA spiked in.

The V gene is TRBV6-2 or TRBV6-3, the J gene TRBJ2-5, with D possibly being TRBD1 (6 bases). This CDR3 comprises 15 residues. Germline V lookup: CDR1 MNHEY, CDR2 SVGEGT. The V gene lost 4 bases and the J gene lost 2 bases, with 14 bases spanning the gap. The CDR3 reads CASSSDWTEQETQYF. The CDR3 DNA follows: TGTGCCAGCAGTTCCGATTGGACAGAACAAGAGACCCAGTACTTC.

This clonotype was seen many times. The chain is built from TRBV4-1 and TRBJ2-1; 8 bases align to TRBD2. V shed 1 base and J 6 bases; nucleotides not matched to a gene: 5. Germline CDR1 reads MGHRA; CDR2 reads YSYEKL. This CDR3 contains 15 residues. The CDR3 sequence is CASSQGAGAFNEQFF. The CDR3 DNA reads TGCGCCAGCAGCCAAGGAGCGGGAGCCTTCAATGAGCAGTTCTTC.

This clonotype has a count of ten or more. This sequence joins TRBV7-9 and TRBJ2-5; no clear D gene. The CDR3 contains 14 residues. Germline V gene lookup returns CDR1 SEHNR and CDR2 FQNEAQ (reference sequence). Trimming removed 1 base from V and 1 base from J, with 7 bases in between. CDR3 DNA: TGTGCCAGCAGCTTAGGGCCAGGCCAAGAGACCCAGTACTTC. This translates into CASSLGPGQETQYF.

This clonotype has a count of ten or more. The gene calls are TRBV5-1 and TRBJ2-7, with 8 nucleotides matching TRBD2. The CDR3 contains 15 residues. V lost 0 bases and J lost 3; bases outside the gene matches: 5. From germline, CDR1 is SGHRS and CDR2 YFSETQ. Here the CDR3 DNA reads TGCGCCAGCAGCTTGGCGGGAGGGCCCGGCTACGAGCAGTACTTC. Encoded protein: CASSLAGGPGYEQYF.

This clonotype has at least ten counts. The J gene is TRBJ2-1, the V gene TRBV28, with 8 bases lining up with TRBD1. Losses at the gene ends were 3 bases for V and 6 bases for J; bases not matched to a gene: 7. Germline CDR1 MDHEN, CDR2 SYDVKM. The CDR3 has 15 amino acids. CDR3 region: CASSFPRTGINEQFF. The CDR3 DNA sequence: TGTGCCAGCAGTTTCCCGCGGACAGGGATCAATGAGCAGTTCTTC.

This clonotype was seen many times. The chain combines TRBV28 with TRBJ2-7, with TRBD2 identical over 10 bases. The germline gives CDR1 MDHEN, CDR2 SYDVKM. With 6 bases clipped from V and 6 bases from J, the junction kept 5 bases outside the gene matches. This CDR3 contains 13 residues. In DNA form, the CDR3 reads TGTGCCAGCAGCCCAGCGGGAGGGGCCGAGCAGTACTTC. Amino acid sequence: CASSPAGGAEQYF.

This clonotype has only a few counts. A read error is possible here, since a much larger clone lies one base away. The chain carries TRBV7-2 and TRBJ2-7, with TRBD1 as a possible D gene (5 bases). Germline lookup yields CDR1 SGHTA and CDR2 FQGNSA. CDR3 length: 14 residues. The CDR3 region has the DNA TGTGCCAGCAGCATAGCAGACAGCTCCTACGAGCAGTACTTC. Protein: CASSIADSSYEQYF.

This clonotype has more than one count but fewer than ten. The rearrangement uses TRBV19 and TRBJ2-4; 7 nucleotides agree with TRBD2. Losses at the gene ends were 3 bases for V and 0 bases for J; bases not matched to a gene: 2. The germline V gene has CDR1 LNHDA and CDR2 SQIVND (reference sequence). This CDR3 has 15 residues. The CDR3 spells CASSILAVAKNIQYF. In DNA form, the CDR3 reads TGTGCCAGTAGTATCCTAGCGGTAGCCAAAAACATTCAGTACTTC.

This clonotype was picked up many times. V usage is TRBV6-2 or TRBV6-3 and J usage is TRBJ2-1, with D uncertain. V gave up 0 bases and J gave up 2 bases, with 11 bases separating them. The length of the CDR3 is 16 residues. Germline V CDR1 and CDR2: MNHEY, SVGEGT. DNA of the CDR3: TGTGCCAGCAGTTACTCCTGGGATTTGGCCTACAATGAGCAGTTCTTC. This codes for CASSYSWDLAYNEQFF.

Comments on this clonotype: This may be a read error, as it is one base from a much larger clone. The rearrangement joins TRBV4-1 to TRBJ2-3; D gene ambiguous. This CDR3 is built from 13 residues. Germline V gene lookup returns CDR1 MGHRA and CDR2 YSYEKL. CDR3 amino acids: CASSQVSPDAQYF. CDR3 nucleotides: TGCGCCAGCAGCCAAGTCAGTCCAGATGCGCAGTATTTT.

Remarks on this clonotype: At one end the junction does not follow the germline gene, possibly because of a read error. The chain is built from TRBV4-1 and TRBJ2-7, with TRBD1 matching 9 bases. Germline values: CDR1 MGHRA, CDR2 YSYEKL. There are 16 residues in the CDR3. CDR3: CASSLSGTGSPYEQCF. For the CDR3, the DNA is TGCGCCAGCAGCCTCTCCGGGACAGGGTCCCCCTATGAGCAGTGCTTC.

This clonotype was observed many times. The junction shows a germline mismatch at one end, possibly a read error. The gene calls are TRBV6-2 or TRBV6-3 and TRBJ2-5; D call uncertain. The CDR3 totals 9 residues. The germline V gene encodes CDR1 MNHEY and CDR2 SVGEGT. CDR3 DNA sequence: TGTGCCAGCGGACGGAGAAGTCTCTTC. The encoded protein is CASGRRSLF.

Concerning this clonotype itself: Since a much larger clone is just one base distant, this may be a read error. The chain employs TRBV6-4 and TRBJ2-2; D may be TRBD2 (5 bases). Per germline, CDR1 MRHNA and CDR2 SNTAGT. This CDR3 spans 14 amino acids. The CDR3 reads CASSFGQNTGELSF. The CDR3 DNA reads as TGTGCCAGCAGTTTCGGGCAGAACACCGGGGAGCTGTCTTTT.

In its sample, this clonotype was seen many times. This chain connects TRBV5-1 to TRBJ1-5, with D perhaps TRBD1 (5 bases). Germline V gene data show CDR1 as SGHRS and CDR2 as YFSETQ. The CDR3 runs to 15 residues. Trimming shortened V by 1 base and J by 3 bases, and 11 bases separated the two germline ends. As DNA, the CDR3 is TGCGCCAGCAGCTTGTCAGGGCCCTACAATCAGCCCCAGCATTTT. Residues: CASSLSGPYNQPQHF.

This clonotype was found many times. V usage is TRBV4-2 and J usage is TRBJ1-1; D is uncertain. CDR1 LGHNA and CDR2 YNFKEQ come from the germline V gene. Trimming left V 0 bases short and J 0 bases short, with 11 bases between. CDR3 length: 16 residues. The chain's CDR3 is CASSQELRFMNTEAFF. The CDR3 coding sequence is TGTGCCAGCAGCCAAGAGCTTCGATTCATGAACACTGAAGCTTTCTTT.

Only one count was recorded for this clonotype. The chain carries TRBV18 and TRBJ2-2; 9 positions agree with TRBD1. The CDR3 is made up of 15 amino acids. Unmatched junction bases numbered 3, after V lost 2 bases and J lost 5 bases. In germline, CDR1 is KGHSH, CDR2 LQKENI. This CDR3 is CASSPGTGWTGELFF. Written as DNA, the CDR3 is TGTGCCAGCTCACCAGGGACAGGGTGGACCGGGGAGCTGTTTTTT.

In its sample, this clonotype was seen many times. The chain uses TRBV4-2 and TRBJ2-2; D remains ambiguous. Trimming removed 3 bases from V and 1 base from J, with 6 bases in between. This CDR3 has 14 amino acids. Germline V gene data show CDR1 as LGHNA and CDR2 as YNFKEQ. The DNA of the CDR3 is TGTGCCAGCAGCCAGAGTTGGAACACCGGGGAGCTGTTTTTT. Protein: CASSQSWNTGELFF.

This clonotype was seen ten or more times. The chain is built from TRBV28 and TRBJ2-1; no clear D. Trimming pared 4 bases from V and 8 bases from J, leaving 21 bases between. This CDR3 has 16 residues. Germline V gene lookup returns CDR1 MDHEN and CDR2 SYDVKM. The CDR3 DNA reads TGTGCCAGCAGTTCAGCACTTCGGGTGCTTTTCGATGAGCAGTTCTTC. The encoded protein is CASSSALRVLFDEQFF.

Concerning this clonotype: One end of the junction varies from germline; a read error may be responsible. V usage is TRBV7-9 and J usage is TRBJ2-1, with D uncertain. Germline V CDR1 and CDR2: SEHNR, FQNEAQ (reference sequence). This CDR3 is built from 16 residues. The CDR3 loop reads CASSLSGTANWNGQFF. In nucleotides, the CDR3 is TGTGCCAGCAGCTTATCCGGAACAGCGAATTGGAATGGGCAGTTCTTC.

This chain links TRBV13 with TRBJ2-1, with 8 bases fitting TRBD1. The length of the CDR3 is 15 residues. Germline CDR1 PRHDT, CDR2 FYEKMQ (reference sequence). Trimming cost V 5 bases and J 3 bases; bases outside gene matches: 6. The CDR3 is CASSLRQGYYNEQFF. DNA of the CDR3: TGTGCCAGCAGCCTCAGACAGGGGTACTACAATGAGCAGTTCTTC.

This clonotype rates as medium-sized (0.01 to 0.1%). The chain has TRBV4-2 and TRBJ1-3; no firm D call. The CDR3 consists of 13 residues. Trimming took 6 bases from V and 6 from J, leaving 12 bases between them. Germline V CDR1 and CDR2: LGHNA, YNFKEQ. CDR3 amino acids: CASRVPQTNTIYF. CDR3 coding DNA: TGTGCCAGCAGGGTGCCACAGACAAACACCATATATTTT.

The table lists this clonotype with many counts. V is TRBV6-2 or TRBV6-3 and J is TRBJ1-1; no definite D call. The length of the CDR3 is 15 residues. V was shortened by 2 bases and J by 0 bases, with 10 bases between the two germline ends. Germline CDR1 and CDR2: MNHEY and SVGEGT. CDR3 nucleotides: TGTGCCAGCAGTTACCGTATCCGGATGAACACTGAAGCTTTCTTT. It yields the protein CASSYRIRMNTEAFF.

The V call is TRBV28, the J call TRBJ2-6, with no clear D. The germline gives CDR1 MDHEN, CDR2 SYDVKM. This CDR3 region has 15 residues. The V and J ends lost 2 bases and 1 base respectively, with 6 bases between them. The CDR3 coding sequence is TGTGCCAGCAGTTTACTAGGATCTGGGGCCAACGTCCTGACTTTC. Translated, it gives CASSLLGSGANVLTF.

As regards this clonotype: This may be a read error, as it is one base from a much larger clone. V usage is TRBV7-8 and J usage is TRBJ1-1; D gene uncertain. The length of the CDR3 is 14 residues. The V and J ends lost 8 bases and 2 bases respectively, with 15 bases between them. Germline V gene data show CDR1 as SGHVS and CDR2 as FQNEAQ. The CDR3 DNA is TGTGCCAGCTTCCCGACGGATTACAACACTGAAGCTTTCTTT. Its protein is CASFPTDYNTEAFF.

The chain links TRBV7-2 to TRBJ2-2; 7 positions match TRBD2. Trimming at V came to 2 bases and at J to 5 bases, leaving 11 bases not matched to a gene. The germline V gene has CDR1 SGHTA and CDR2 FQGNSA. The length of the CDR3 is 17 residues. CDR3 nucleotides: TGTGCCAGCAGCTTAAGGGTCGCGGGAGTGTTAACCGGGGAGCTGTTTTTT. Protein: CASSLRVAGVLTGELFF.

This clonotype was seen just once. This chain uses TRBV7-6 with TRBJ2-7; D gene ambiguous. The germline V and J ends were trimmed by 3 bases and 3 bases, with 9 bases remaining between them. This CDR3 spans 13 amino acids. Germline V CDR1 and CDR2: SGHVS, FNYEAQ. CDR3 DNA: TGTGCCAGCAGCTTGCGCAGGAGCTACGAGCAGTACTTC. Residues: CASSLRRSYEQYF.